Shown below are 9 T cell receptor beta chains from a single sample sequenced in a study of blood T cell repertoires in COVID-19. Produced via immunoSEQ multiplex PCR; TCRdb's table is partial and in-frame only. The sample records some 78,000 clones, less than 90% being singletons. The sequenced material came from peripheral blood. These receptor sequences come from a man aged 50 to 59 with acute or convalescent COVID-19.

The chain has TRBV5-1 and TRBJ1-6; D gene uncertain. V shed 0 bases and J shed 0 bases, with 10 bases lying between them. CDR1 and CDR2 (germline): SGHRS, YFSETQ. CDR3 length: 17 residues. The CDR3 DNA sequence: TGCGCCAGCAGCTTGGATTCACAAAGCTCCTATAATTCACCCCTCCACTTT. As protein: CASSLDSQSSYNSPLHF. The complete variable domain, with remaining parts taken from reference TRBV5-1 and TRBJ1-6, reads KAGVTQTPRYLIKTRGQQVTLSCSPISGHRSVSWYQQTPGQGLQFLFEYFSETQRNKGNFPGRFSGRQFSNSRSEMNVSTLELGDSALYLCASSLDSQSSYNSPLHFGNGTRLTVT.

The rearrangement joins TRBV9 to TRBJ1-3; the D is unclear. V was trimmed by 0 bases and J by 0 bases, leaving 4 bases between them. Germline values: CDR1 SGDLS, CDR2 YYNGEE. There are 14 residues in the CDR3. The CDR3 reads CASSVAGSGNTIYF. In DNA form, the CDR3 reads TGTGCCAGCAGCGTAGCGGGCTCTGGAAACACCATATATTTT. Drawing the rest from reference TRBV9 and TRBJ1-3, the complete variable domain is DSGVTQTPKHLITATGQRVTLRCSPRSGDLSVYWYQQSLDQGLQFLIQYYNGEERAKGNILERFSAQQFPDLHSELNLSSLELGDSALYFCASSVAGSGNTIYFGEGSWLTVV.

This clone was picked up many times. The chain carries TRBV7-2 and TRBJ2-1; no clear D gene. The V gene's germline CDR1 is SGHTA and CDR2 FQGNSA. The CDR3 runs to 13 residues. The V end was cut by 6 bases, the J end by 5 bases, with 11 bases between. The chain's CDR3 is CASSFNRDNEQFF. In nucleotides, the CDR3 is TGTGCCAGCAGTTTTAACCGGGACAATGAGCAGTTCTTC. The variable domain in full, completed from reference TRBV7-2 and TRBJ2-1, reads GAGVSQSPSNKVTEKGKDVELRCDPISGHTALYWYRQSLGQGLEFLIYFQGNSAPDKSGLPSDRFSAERTGGSVSTLTIQRTQQEDSAVYLCASSFNRDNEQFFGPGTRLTVL.

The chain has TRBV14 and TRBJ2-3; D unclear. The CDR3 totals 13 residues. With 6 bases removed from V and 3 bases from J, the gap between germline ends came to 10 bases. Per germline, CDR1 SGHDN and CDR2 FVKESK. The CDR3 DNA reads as TGTGCCAGCAGAGATACCGGGACAGATACGCAGTATTTT. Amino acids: CASRDTGTDTQYF.

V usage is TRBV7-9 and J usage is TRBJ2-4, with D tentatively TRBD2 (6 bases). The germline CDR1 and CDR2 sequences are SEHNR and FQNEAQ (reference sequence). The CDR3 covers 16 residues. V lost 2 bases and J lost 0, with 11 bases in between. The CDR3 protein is CASSLWGTLAKNIQYF. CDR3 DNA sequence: TGTGCCAGCAGCTTATGGGGGACTCTAGCCAAAAACATTCAGTACTTC. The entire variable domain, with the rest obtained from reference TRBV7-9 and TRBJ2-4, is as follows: DTGVSQNPRHKITKRGQNVTFRCDPISEHNRLYWYRQTLGQGPEFLTYFQNEAQLEKSRLLSDRFSAERPKGSFSTLEIQRTEQGDSAMYLCASSLWGTLAKNIQYFGAGTRLSVL.

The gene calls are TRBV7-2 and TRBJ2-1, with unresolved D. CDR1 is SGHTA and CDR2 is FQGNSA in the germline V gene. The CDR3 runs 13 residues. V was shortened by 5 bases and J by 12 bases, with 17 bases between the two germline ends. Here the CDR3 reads CASSTPGNFGQFF. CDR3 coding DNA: TGTGCCAGCAGCACCCCCGGTAATTTCGGGCAGTTCTTC.

The CDR3 spells CASTLGRLAVNTGELFF. The CDR3 DNA sequence: TGTGCCAGTACCCTAGGGCGACTAGCGGTTAACACCGGGGAGCTGTTTTTT. The V call is TRBV19, the J call TRBJ2-2; 9 bases line up with TRBD2. With V trimmed by 7 bases and J by 2 bases, 11 bases remained unmatched. Germline CDR1 reads LNHDA; CDR2 reads SQIVND (reference sequence). The CDR3 is 17 residues long.

The CDR3 region has the DNA TGCGCCAGCAGCCAAGGGGTAGCGACCAAAGGCGGGGAGCTGTTTTTT. Encoded protein: CASSQGVATKGGELFF. This chain joins TRBV4-3 and TRBJ2-2; possible D gene TRBD2, 5 bases. V was shortened by 1 base and J by 7 bases, with 16 bases between the two germline ends. The V gene's germline CDR1 is LGHNA and CDR2 YSLEER. The CDR3 is 16 amino acids.

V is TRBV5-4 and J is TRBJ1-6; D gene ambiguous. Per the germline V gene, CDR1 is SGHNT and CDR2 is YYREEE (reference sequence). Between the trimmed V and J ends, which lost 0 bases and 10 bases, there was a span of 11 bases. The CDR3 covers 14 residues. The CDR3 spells CASSLDWANSPLHF. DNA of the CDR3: TGTGCCAGCAGCTTGGATTGGGCTAACTCACCCCTCCACTTT.